This T cell receptor (beta chain) was profiled in a study of patients and donors after allogeneic stem cell transplantation. CDR1 is MGHRA, CDR2 YSYEKL, per germline. After removal of 3 bases from V and 0 bases from J, the junction contained 5 bases not matched to a gene. The CDR3 extends over 16 amino acids. TCRdb itself ran the RT-PCR reads through MiXCR, one entry per CDR3 protein. The sample lists 400,000 to 450,000 distinct CDR3 sequences, approximately 16% occurring once. The rearrangement joins TRBV4-1 to TRBJ1-1; 9 bases map to TRBD1. The TCR comes from a human donor who was either an allogeneic HSCT recipient or a stem cell or donor lymphocyte infusion donor (not recorded which). It is not recorded whose cells these are; they may come from a transplant donor. Sequenced material: blood, either unsorted or a sorted T cell fraction (not recorded which). The DNA for the CDR3 is TGCGCCAGCAGCCAGCCGGGACAGGGCATGAACACTGAAGCTTTCTTT. Translated: CASSQPGQGMNTEAFF.